The clone carrying this T cell receptor (beta chain) was found a few times. Its antigen is as yet unknown. This CDR3 has 14 amino acids. The ends were cut back, 7 bases at V and 5 bases at J, with 17 bases in the middle. The record originates from a study of T cells after yellow fever vaccination. Study-level background: In the case of low-cell-number fractions, SMART-Seq v4 Ultra Low Input was used for preparation. Overall study results and limits: Overlap between CD4 and CD8 compartments was detected for a small share of clonotypes. Once the booster was given, most primary-vaccination clones reappeared, at approximately 97% for CD4 and roughly 85% for CD8.

The study made its TCR cDNA through 5'RACE template switching. That step introduced a universal primer site along with UMIs. A single record per CDR3 protein comes from TCRdb applying MiXCR to the 5' RACE reads. The sample shows around 180,000 distinct CDR3 sequences, roughly 6.4% of them seen only once. This receptor was taken from a young man who received the YFV17D yellow fever vaccine. The sample was CD4+ T cells sorted from PBMCs, taken on the day of the first yellow fever vaccination. The genes are TRBV12-3 or TRBV12-4 and TRBJ1-2; maybe TRBD1 (5 bases). The CDR3 protein is CASTSRGQVYGYTF. The CDR3, as DNA: TGTGCCAGCACCTCGAGGGGCCAGGTTTATGGCTACACCTTC.